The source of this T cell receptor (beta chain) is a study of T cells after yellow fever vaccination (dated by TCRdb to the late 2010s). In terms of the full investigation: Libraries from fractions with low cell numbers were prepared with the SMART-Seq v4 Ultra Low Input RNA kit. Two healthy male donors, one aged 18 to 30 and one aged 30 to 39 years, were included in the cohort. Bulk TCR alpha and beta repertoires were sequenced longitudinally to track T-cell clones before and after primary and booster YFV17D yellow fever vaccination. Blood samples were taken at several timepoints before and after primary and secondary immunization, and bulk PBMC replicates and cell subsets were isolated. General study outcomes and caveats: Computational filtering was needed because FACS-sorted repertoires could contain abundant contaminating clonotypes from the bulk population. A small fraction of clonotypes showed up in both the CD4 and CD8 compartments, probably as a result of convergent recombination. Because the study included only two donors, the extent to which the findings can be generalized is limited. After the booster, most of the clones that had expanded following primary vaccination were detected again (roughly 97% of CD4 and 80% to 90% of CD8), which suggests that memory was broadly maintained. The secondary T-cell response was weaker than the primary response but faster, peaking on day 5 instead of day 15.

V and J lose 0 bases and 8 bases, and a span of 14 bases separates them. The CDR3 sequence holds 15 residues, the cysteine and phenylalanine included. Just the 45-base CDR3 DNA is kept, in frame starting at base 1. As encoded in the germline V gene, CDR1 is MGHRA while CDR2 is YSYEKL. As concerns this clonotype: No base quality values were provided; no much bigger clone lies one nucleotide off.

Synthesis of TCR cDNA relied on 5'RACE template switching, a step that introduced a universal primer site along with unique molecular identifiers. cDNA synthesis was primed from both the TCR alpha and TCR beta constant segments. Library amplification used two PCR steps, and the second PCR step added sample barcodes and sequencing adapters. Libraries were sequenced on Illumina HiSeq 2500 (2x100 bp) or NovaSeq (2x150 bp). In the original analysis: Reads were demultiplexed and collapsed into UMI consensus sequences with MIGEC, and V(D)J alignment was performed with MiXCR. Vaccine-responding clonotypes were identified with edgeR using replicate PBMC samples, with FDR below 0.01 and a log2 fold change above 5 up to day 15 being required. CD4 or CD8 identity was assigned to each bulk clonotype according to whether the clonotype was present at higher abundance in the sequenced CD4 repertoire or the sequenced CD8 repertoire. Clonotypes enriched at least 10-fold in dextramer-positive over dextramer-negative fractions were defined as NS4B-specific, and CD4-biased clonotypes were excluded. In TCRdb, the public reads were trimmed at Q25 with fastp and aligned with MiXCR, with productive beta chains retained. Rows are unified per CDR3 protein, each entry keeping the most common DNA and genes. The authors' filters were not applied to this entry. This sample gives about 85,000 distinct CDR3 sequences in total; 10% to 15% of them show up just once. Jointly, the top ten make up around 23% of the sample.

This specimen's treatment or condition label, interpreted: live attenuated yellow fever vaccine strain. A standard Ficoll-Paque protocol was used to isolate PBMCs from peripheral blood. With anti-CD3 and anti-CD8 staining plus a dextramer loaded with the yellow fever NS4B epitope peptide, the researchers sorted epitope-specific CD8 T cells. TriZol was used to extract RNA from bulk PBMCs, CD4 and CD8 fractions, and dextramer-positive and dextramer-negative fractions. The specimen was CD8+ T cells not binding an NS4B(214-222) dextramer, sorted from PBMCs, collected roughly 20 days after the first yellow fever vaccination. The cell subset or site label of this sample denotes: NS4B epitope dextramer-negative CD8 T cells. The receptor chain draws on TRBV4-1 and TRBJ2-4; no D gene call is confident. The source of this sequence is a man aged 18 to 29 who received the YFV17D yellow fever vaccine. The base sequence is TGCGCCAGCAGCCAAGATGGAAACTATGTAGACATTCAGTACTTC. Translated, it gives CASSQDGNYVDIQYF.